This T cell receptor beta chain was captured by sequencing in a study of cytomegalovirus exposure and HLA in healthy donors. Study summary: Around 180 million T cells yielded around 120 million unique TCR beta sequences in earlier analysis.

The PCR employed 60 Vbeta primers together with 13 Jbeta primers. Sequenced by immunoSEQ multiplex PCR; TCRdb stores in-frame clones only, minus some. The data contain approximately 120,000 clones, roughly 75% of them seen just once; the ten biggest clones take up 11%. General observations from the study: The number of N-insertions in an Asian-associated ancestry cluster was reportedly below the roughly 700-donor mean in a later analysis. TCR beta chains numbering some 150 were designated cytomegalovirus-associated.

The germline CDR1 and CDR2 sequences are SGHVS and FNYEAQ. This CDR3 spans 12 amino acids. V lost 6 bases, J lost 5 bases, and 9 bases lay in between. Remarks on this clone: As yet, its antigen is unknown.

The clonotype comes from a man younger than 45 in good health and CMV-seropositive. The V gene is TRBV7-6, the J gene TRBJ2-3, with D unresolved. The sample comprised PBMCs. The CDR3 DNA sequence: TGTGCCAGCAGTCTGAGTGGAGATACGCAGTATTTT. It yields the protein CASSLSGDTQYF.